Reported below is one T cell receptor beta chain. Its antigen is unknown. The study ran its PCR with 60 Vbeta and 13 Jbeta primers. The table came from immunoSEQ multiplex PCR; TCRdb's copy has only in-frame clones and leaves some out. Here the sample spans approximately 170,000 clones, under 90% being singletons. The CDR3 consists of 13 residues. The V gene's germline CDR1 is MNHEY and CDR2 SMNVEV (reference sequence). The V and J ends lost 4 bases and 13 bases respectively, with 16 bases between them. The data derive from a study of cytomegalovirus exposure and HLA in healthy donors. Study-wide points: Later analysis suggested links between common viral pathogens and several top significant clusters. Excluded were some V segments that proved indistinguishable, including TRBV6-2 and TRBV6-3. The likely explanation for a cluster of highly shared sequence variants was sequencing artifact.

This clonotype was sampled from a male donor in good health and CMV-seronegative. V usage is TRBV27 and J usage is TRBJ1-4; D perhaps matches TRBD1 (6 bases). The material sequenced was PBMCs. In DNA form, the CDR3 reads TGTGCCAGCAGTTCCCTCCCAGGGGCTCTACTGTTTTTT. This translates into CASSSLPGALLFF.